This is a list of T cell receptor beta chains from one sample in a study of CD8 T cells in Susac syndrome. TCRdb re-called the immunoSEQ multiplex PCR reads through MiXCR, storing one row per CDR3 protein. Altogether about 210,000 distinct CDR3 sequences are present, 95% being singletons, with the ten largest covering around 0.1%. The sequencing input was CD4+ T cells from PBMCs. These receptor sequences come from a human donor in good health. CDR3s include the opening cysteine and the closing phenylalanine or tryptophan. The D gene is left open where the match is weak. The size entry is marked missing in some rows and otherwise reads once, few, many or a size class.

j_call: TRBJ2-7; d_call: .; v_call: TRBV7-2; clone_size: .; cdr3_aa: CASSLARYSYEQYF; cdr3_nt: TGTGCCAGCAGCTTAGCGCGGTACTCCTACGAGCAGTACTTC
j_call: TRBJ2-5; d_call: .; v_call: TRBV20-1; clone_size: .; cdr3_aa: CSATLIQETQYF; cdr3_nt: TGCAGTGCTACCTTGATTCAAGAGACCCAGTACTTC
j_call: TRBJ2-1; d_call: .; v_call: TRBV6-2/TRBV6-3; clone_size: .; cdr3_aa: CASSPSGALTQWF; cdr3_nt: TGTGCCAGCAGCCCCAGCGGAGCCCTAACTCAATGGTTC
j_call: TRBJ2-3; d_call: .; v_call: TRBV29-1; clone_size: .; cdr3_aa: CSVAQRTSTDTQYF; cdr3_nt: TGCAGCGTTGCTCAGCGGACTAGCACAGATACGCAGTATTTT
j_call: TRBJ2-2; d_call: .; v_call: TRBV6-5; clone_size: .; cdr3_aa: CAIQRGTGNTGELFF; cdr3_nt: TGTGCCATCCAGCGGGGGACAGGGAACACCGGGGAGCTGTTTTTT
j_call: TRBJ2-1; d_call: .; v_call: TRBV30; clone_size: once; cdr3_aa: CAWGPSRTAIYNEQFF; cdr3_nt: TGTGCCTGGGGCCCCTCCCGGACAGCGATCTACAATGAGCAGTTCTTC
j_call: TRBJ2-6; d_call: TRBD1; v_call: TRBV27; clone_size: .; cdr3_aa: CASSGRQGAGANVLTF; cdr3_nt: TGTGCCAGCAGTGGCAGACAGGGGGCTGGGGCCAACGTCCTGACTTTC
j_call: TRBJ2-1; d_call: TRBD2; v_call: TRBV7-9; clone_size: .; cdr3_aa: CASSTPGSGAYNEQFF; cdr3_nt: TGTGCCAGCAGCACCCCGGGGAGCGGGGCGTACAATGAGCAGTTCTTC
j_call: TRBJ1-2; d_call: TRBD1; v_call: TRBV27; clone_size: .; cdr3_aa: CASSFWDRGYGYTF; cdr3_nt: TGTGCCAGCAGTTTCTGGGACAGGGGCTATGGCTACACCTTC
j_call: TRBJ2-7; d_call: TRBD1; v_call: TRBV20-1; clone_size: once; cdr3_aa: CSAVGTDTYEQYF; cdr3_nt: TGCAGTGCTGTCGGGACAGACACCTACGAGCAGTACTTC
j_call: TRBJ2-3; d_call: .; v_call: TRBV29-1; clone_size: .; cdr3_aa: CSVEDKTLVGTDTQYF; cdr3_nt: TGCAGCGTTGAAGATAAAACTCTGGTGGGCACAGATACGCAGTATTTT
j_call: TRBJ1-5; d_call: .; v_call: TRBV15; clone_size: .; cdr3_aa: CATSYSQDQPQHF; cdr3_nt: TGTGCCACCAGCTATTCGCAGGATCAGCCCCAGCATTTT
j_call: TRBJ2-5; d_call: .; v_call: TRBV14; clone_size: .; cdr3_aa: CASSALQLQETQYF; cdr3_nt: TGTGCCAGCAGCGCACTCCAGCTACAAGAGACCCAGTACTTC
j_call: TRBJ2-2; d_call: .; v_call: TRBV19; clone_size: .; cdr3_aa: CAVRGTGELFF; cdr3_nt: TGTGCCGTAAGGGGAACCGGGGAGCTGTTTTTT
j_call: TRBJ2-3; d_call: TRBD2; v_call: TRBV5-1; clone_size: .; cdr3_aa: CASGRRTSGGDTQYF; cdr3_nt: TGCGCCAGCGGAAGACGGACTAGCGGGGGAGATACGCAGTATTTT
j_call: TRBJ1-2; d_call: TRBD1; v_call: TRBV6-1; clone_size: .; cdr3_aa: CASNGLDRAGYGYTF; cdr3_nt: TGTGCCAGCAACGGCTTGGACAGGGCAGGGTATGGCTACACCTTC
j_call: TRBJ1-6; d_call: TRBD1; v_call: TRBV3-1; clone_size: .; cdr3_aa: CASSRDRGPPLHF; cdr3_nt: TGTGCCAGCAGCCGGGACAGGGGTCCACCCCTCCACTTT
j_call: TRBJ1-1; d_call: .; v_call: TRBV18; clone_size: .; cdr3_aa: CASSPNQYGTNTEAFF; cdr3_nt: TGTGCCAGCTCACCTAACCAGTACGGGACGAACACTGAAGCTTTCTTT
j_call: TRBJ1-2; d_call: TRBD1; v_call: TRBV4-1; clone_size: .; cdr3_aa: CASSHGTGGVKNYGYTF; cdr3_nt: TGCGCCAGCAGCCACGGGACAGGGGGAGTTAAAAACTATGGCTACACCTTC
j_call: TRBJ2-5; d_call: .; v_call: TRBV29-1; clone_size: .; cdr3_aa: CSVSVQETQYF; cdr3_nt: TGCAGCGTGTCCGTTCAAGAGACCCAGTACTTC
j_call: TRBJ1-3; d_call: TRBD1; v_call: TRBV12-3/TRBV12-4; clone_size: .; cdr3_aa: CASSFQGAGNTIYF; cdr3_nt: TGTGCCAGCAGTTTCCAGGGGGCGGGAAACACCATATATTTT
j_call: TRBJ2-1; d_call: .; v_call: TRBV5-1; clone_size: .; cdr3_aa: CASILGFEQFF; cdr3_nt: TGCGCCAGCATTCTAGGGTTTGAGCAGTTCTTC
j_call: TRBJ1-2; d_call: .; v_call: TRBV29-1; clone_size: .; cdr3_aa: CSVEDPRSYGYTF; cdr3_nt: TGCAGCGTTGAAGATCCGAGGTCCTATGGCTACACCTTC
j_call: TRBJ2-4; d_call: TRBD2; v_call: TRBV27; clone_size: .; cdr3_aa: CASSLSWTSGKDKNIQYF; cdr3_nt: TGTGCCAGCAGTTTATCCTGGACTAGCGGAAAGGACAAAAACATTCAGTACTTC